A single sample is the source of the 2 T cell receptor beta chains below, sequenced in a study of cytomegalovirus exposure and HLA in healthy donors. The primer mix had 60 Vbeta and 13 Jbeta primers. Here immunoSEQ multiplex PCR was the method, and the copy in TCRdb shows in-frame clones only, minus some. The table lists approximately 180,000 clones, over 60% of them singletons, with 6% to 7% in the top ten. Sequences were obtained from PBMCs. All receptors come from a man between 35 and 55 years old in good health and CMV-seropositive.

The V gene is TRBV28, the J gene TRBJ2-5, with 8 bases matching TRBD2. The CDR3 covers 14 residues. V lost 6 bases, J lost 4 bases, and 7 bases stayed unmatched. The V gene's germline CDR1 is MDHEN and CDR2 SYDVKM. The CDR3 is CASRSLSGGETQYF. CDR3 coding DNA: TGTGCCAGCAGATCCCTCAGCGGGGGAGAGACCCAGTACTTC.

The chain links TRBV10-2 to TRBJ2-3, with D maybe TRBD2 (6 bases). This CDR3 has 17 amino acids. The V gene lost 2 bases and the J gene lost 0 bases, with 15 bases spanning the gap. The germline V gene encodes CDR1 WSHSY and CDR2 SAAADI. In nucleotides, the CDR3 is TGCGCCAGCAGTGAGGGTCGGGCTAGCGACAGCACAGATACGCAGTATTTT. This sequence encodes CASSEGRASDSTDTQYF.